The 27 T cell receptor beta chains presented below share a single source sample, sequenced in a study of blood T cell repertoires in COVID-19. The method was immunoSEQ multiplex PCR; TCRdb's version includes in-frame clones alone and lacks a portion of them. The sample lists more than 80,000 clones, approximately 70% seen once, with roughly 25% in the top ten. The sample consisted of peripheral blood. These receptors originate from a woman between 55 and 75 years old in a cohort sampled during active or convalescent COVID-19.

This clone was seen a few times. The chain has TRBV30 and TRBJ2-7; 7 nucleotides line up with TRBD1. Germline V gene data show CDR1 as GTSNPN and CDR2 as SVGIG (reference sequence). Trimming took 0 bases from V and 8 from J; bases not matched to a gene: 7. The CDR3 is made up of 13 amino acids. The chain's CDR3 is CAWSVGSRGKQYF. The DNA of the CDR3 is TGTGCCTGGAGTGTTGGTAGCAGGGGGAAGCAGTACTTC.

The chain carries TRBV6-6 and TRBJ1-4, with 9 bases that match TRBD1. Germline V gene sequence: CDR1 MNHNY, CDR2 SVGAGI (reference sequence). The ends lost 4 bases at V and 6 bases at J; junction bases unmatched: 6. This CDR3 has 15 amino acids. The CDR3 nucleotides read TGTGCCAGCAGTTTCCGGGACAGGGTTTATGAAAAACTGTTTTTT. Its protein product is CASSFRDRVYEKLFF.

The table lists this clone with a few counts. The V and J genes are TRBV5-6 and TRBJ1-5; 8 bases match TRBD1. V shed 4 bases and J 2 bases; nucleotides not matched to a gene: 11. From germline, CDR1 is SGHDT and CDR2 YYEEEE. The CDR3 covers 17 residues. The CDR3 nucleotides are TGTGCCAGCAGCCCCCGAGGGGCACAGGGGGGCAATCAGCCCCAGCATTTT. It encodes CASSPRGAQGGNQPQHF. Full variable domain (remainder filled in from reference TRBV5-6 and TRBJ1-5): DAGVTQSPTHLIKTRGQQVTLRCSPKSGHDTVSWYQQALGQGPQFIFQYYEEEERQRGNFPDRFSGHQFPNYSSELNVNALLLGDSALYLCASSPRGAQGGNQPQHFGDGTRLSIL.

This clone occurred once. V gene TRBV10-3 combines with J gene TRBJ2-3; 9 bases are shared with TRBD2. The CDR3 is 16 residues long. In germline, CDR1 is ENHRY, CDR2 SYGVKD. The V and J ends lost 4 bases and 1 base, in that order; junction bases with no gene match: 6. CDR3 residues: CAISVLGGGGTDTQYF. CDR3 DNA: TGTGCCATCAGTGTGTTGGGCGGGGGGGGCACAGATACGCAGTATTTT.

This clone was seen once. The genes are TRBV7-6 and TRBJ2-1; 7 bases match TRBD2. This CDR3 contains 13 residues. Germline V gives CDR1 SGHVS, CDR2 FNYEAQ. With 5 bases clipped from V and 7 bases from J, the junction kept 5 bases outside the gene matches. CDR3 protein: CASSPGEGNEQFF. The CDR3 bases are TGTGCCAGCAGCCCCGGGGAGGGTAATGAGCAGTTCTTC.

The gene calls are TRBV6-1 and TRBJ2-7; 9 bases are a match to TRBD2. V shed 0 bases, J shed 8 bases, and the junction held 8 bases outside the gene matches. Germline V gives CDR1 MNHNS, CDR2 SASEGT. The CDR3 is 15 amino acids. This CDR3 reads CASSEAERGVRQQYF. CDR3 DNA: TGTGCCAGCAGTGAAGCGGAGCGGGGGGTTAGGCAGCAGTACTTC.

The chain recombines TRBV9 with TRBJ2-3, with TRBD1 identical over 8 bases. V lost 4 bases and J lost 2; bases outside the gene matches: 6. The CDR3 is 15 residues long. From germline, CDR1 is SGDLS and CDR2 YYNGEE. In nucleotides, the CDR3 is TGTGCCAGCAGCCCCGGACAGGGACCCACAGATACGCAGTATTTT. Translated, it gives CASSPGQGPTDTQYF.

The V and J genes are TRBV5-1 and TRBJ2-3; tentative D call: TRBD1 (6 bases). The CDR3 sequence is 19 residues long. Germline loops: CDR1 SGHRS, CDR2 YFSETQ. The ends were cut back, 0 bases at V and 2 bases at J, with 22 bases in the middle. CDR3 coding DNA: TGCGCCAGCAGCTTGGAGGGACACCGGAGAAGCGTACCCACAGATACGCAGTATTTT. This encodes CASSLEGHRRSVPTDTQYF.

The chain has TRBV11-2 and TRBJ2-1; 9 nucleotides match TRBD2. Germline CDR1 reads SGHAT; CDR2 reads FQNNGV. Unmatched junction bases numbered 8, after V lost 11 bases and J lost 3 bases. CDR3 length: 14 residues. The CDR3: CAGARRGGYNEQFF. As DNA, the CDR3 is TGTGCCGGAGCCAGGCGGGGGGGCTACAATGAGCAGTTCTTC.

This chain uses TRBV5-6 with TRBJ1-1, with 7 bases aligning to TRBD1. Germline CDR1 reads SGHDT; CDR2 reads YYEEEE. The CDR3 has 12 residues. Trimming removed 1 base from V and 8 bases from J; junction bases left unmatched: 2. CDR3 sequence: CASSLKDREAFF. CDR3 coding DNA: TGTGCCAGCAGCTTGAAGGACAGGGAAGCTTTCTTT.

The chain couples TRBV10-3 to TRBJ1-1; D remains ambiguous. The CDR3 runs 11 residues. Germline V gene data show CDR1 as ENHRY and CDR2 as SYGVKD. V was pared by 3 bases and J by 7 bases, with 6 bases between. The CDR3 loop is CAISDSGEAFF. DNA of the CDR3: TGTGCCATCAGTGACTCGGGTGAAGCTTTCTTT.

This chain connects TRBV6-5 to TRBJ1-2, with a possible D match to TRBD1 (5 bases). V was trimmed by 5 bases and J by 2 bases, leaving 15 bases between them. The V gene's germline CDR1 is MNHEY and CDR2 SVGAGI. This CDR3 comprises 15 residues. The CDR3 is CASSLRVRVNYGYTF. CDR3 DNA: TGTGCCAGCAGTCTCAGGGTCAGAGTCAACTATGGCTACACCTTC.

This clone was detected only a few times. The chain is built from TRBV19 and TRBJ2-2; D is unresolved. Germline CDR1 reads LNHDA; CDR2 reads SQIVND (reference sequence). There are 14 residues in the CDR3. Trimming took 5 bases from V and 4 from J, leaving 11 bases between them. The chain's CDR3 is CASSYPGSTGELFF. Written as DNA, the CDR3 is TGTGCCAGTAGTTACCCCGGTAGCACCGGGGAGCTGTTTTTT.

The genes are TRBV19 and TRBJ1-5; no clear D. The germline CDR1 and CDR2 sequences are LNHDA and SQIVND (reference sequence). CDR3 length: 13 amino acids. V was clipped by 5 bases and J by 6 bases, with 11 bases between them. The chain's CDR3 is CASSSRLLQPQHF. In nucleotides, the CDR3 is TGTGCCAGTAGTTCCAGGCTACTTCAGCCCCAGCATTTT.

The chain joins TRBV6-6 to TRBJ1-5; D is unresolved. Germline assignment: CDR1 MNHNY and CDR2 SVGAGI (reference sequence). The CDR3 covers 12 residues. Trimming took 6 bases from V and 4 from J, leaving 7 bases between them. The CDR3 region has the DNA TGTGCCAGCAGACACCAGAATCAGCCCCAGCATTTT. Translated, it gives CASRHQNQPQHF.

The sample holds one count of this clone. The rearrangement joins TRBV11-2 to TRBJ2-7; 10 bases are a match to TRBD1. Germline trimming cut 3 bases from V and 5 bases from J; bases unmatched to any gene: 4. CDR3 length: 14 amino acids. Germline assignment: CDR1 SGHAT and CDR2 FQNNGV. The CDR3 region is CASSLDRGGHEQYF. CDR3 nucleotides: TGTGCCAGCAGCTTGGACAGGGGGGGGCACGAGCAGTACTTC. Variable domain in full (rest from reference TRBV11-2 and TRBJ2-7): EAGVAQSPRYKIIEKRQSVAFWCNPISGHATLYWYQQILGQGPKLLIQFQNNGVVDDSQLPKDRFSAERLKGVDSTLKIQPAKLEDSAVYLCASSLDRGGHEQYFGPGTRLTVT.

The chain employs TRBV9 and TRBJ2-1; 8 positions match TRBD2. The ends lost 0 bases at V and 5 bases at J; junction bases unmatched: 4. This CDR3 is 15 amino acids long. Germline CDR1 is SGDLS and CDR2 is YYNGEE. CDR3 sequence (DNA): TGTGCCAGCAGCGTAGCACTAGCGGAAAACAATGAGCAGTTCTTC. It yields the protein CASSVALAENNEQFF.

This clone occurred a few times. The chain carries TRBV7-2 and TRBJ1-2; 9 bases are shared with TRBD1. The J segment lost 3 bases and the V segment lost 5 bases, leaving 10 bases of the junction unmatched. The CDR3 consists of 16 residues. Germline V gene sequence: CDR1 SGHTA, CDR2 FQGNSA. As DNA, the CDR3 is TGTGCCAGCAGCCTAGGGACAGGGTTCGCTTACTATGGCTACACCTTC. Its protein product is CASSLGTGFAYYGYTF.

This clone was seen only a few times. V is TRBV30 and J is TRBJ1-6, with unresolved D. Germline CDR1 and CDR2: GTSNPN and SVGIG (reference sequence). Trimming cost V 0 bases and J 9 bases, with 6 bases left between them. The CDR3 spans 12 residues. The CDR3 DNA sequence: TGTGCCTGGAGTGTACTACTTTCACCCCTCCACTTT. It translates to CAWSVLLSPLHF. Based on the CDR3 plus reference TRBV30 and TRBJ1-6, the full variable domain is SQTIHQWPATLVQPVGSPLSLECTVEGTSNPNLYWYRQAAGRGLQLLFYSVGIGQISSEVPQNLSASRPQDRQFILSSKKLLLSDSGFYLCAWSVLLSPLHFGNGTRLTVT.

J is TRBJ1-6 and V is TRBV6-6, with 8 nucleotides matching TRBD1. The CDR3 sequence is 17 residues long. Looked up from germline, CDR1 is MNHNY and CDR2 is SVGAGI (reference sequence). The J segment lost 4 bases and the V segment lost 6 bases, leaving 11 bases of the junction unmatched. CDR3 region: CASSRQGRSDYNSPLHF. The CDR3 region has the DNA TGTGCCAGCAGCCGACAGGGGCGGTCCGATTATAATTCACCCCTCCACTTT.

The rearrangement joins TRBV3-1 (or the pseudogene TRBV3-2) to TRBJ1-6; 11 bases match TRBD1. The CDR3 is made up of 14 amino acids. The junction had 4 bases not matched to a gene; V was cut back by 5 bases and J by 10 bases. CDR1 is LGHDT and CDR2 is YNNKEL in the germline V gene (reference sequence). CDR3 DNA: TGTGCCAGCAGCTCCGGGACAGGGGGGTCACCCCTCCACTTT. It specifies CASSSGTGGSPLHF.

V and J are TRBV6-2 or TRBV6-3 and TRBJ1-1; unclear D gene. Germline CDR1 is MNHEY and CDR2 is SVGEGT. The CDR3 contains 13 residues. The ends were cut back, 2 bases at V and 6 bases at J, with 10 bases in the middle. The CDR3 spells CASSYPGLPEAFF. CDR3 nucleotides: TGTGCCAGCAGTTACCCGGGGTTGCCTGAAGCTTTCTTT.

This clone was seen a few times. This sequence joins TRBV5-4 and TRBJ2-2, with a tentative D call TRBD2 (5 bases). The CDR3 is 16 amino acids. Per germline, CDR1 SGHNT and CDR2 YYREEE (reference sequence). The V gene lost 4 bases and the J gene lost 1 base, with 14 bases spanning the gap. Written as DNA, the CDR3 is TGTGCCAGCAGCCGATCTACGGGGATGAACACCGGGGAGCTGTTTTTT. It encodes CASSRSTGMNTGELFF. The variable domain in full, completed from reference TRBV5-4 and TRBJ2-2, reads ETGVTQSPTHLIKTRGQQVTLRCSSQSGHNTVSWYQQALGQGPQFIFQYYREEENGRGNFPPRFSGLQFPNYSSELNVNALELDDSALYLCASSRSTGMNTGELFFGEGSRLTVL.

The CDR3: CASSPPGLSLETQYF. Here the CDR3 DNA reads TGTGCCAGCTCACCACCCGGACTATCCTTGGAGACCCAGTACTTC. The chain employs TRBV18 and TRBJ2-5; D is perhaps TRBD2 (6 bases). V lost 0 bases and J lost 5, with 13 bases in between. CDR1 and CDR2 from the germline V gene are KGHSH and LQKENI. CDR3 length equals 15 residues.

This chain links TRBV2 with TRBJ1-6, with D tentatively TRBD1 (5 bases). This CDR3 has 16 amino acids. V lost 5 bases and J 5 bases, leaving 16 bases between the germline ends. Germline V gene sequence: CDR1 SNHLY, CDR2 FYNNEI. The CDR3 spells CASSFQGSGNNSPLHF. The CDR3 nucleotides are TGTGCCAGCAGTTTTCAGGGCTCCGGCAATAATTCACCCCTCCACTTT.

The CDR3 sequence: CAWTLLANYGYTF. The CDR3 nucleotides are TGTGCCTGGACCCTGCTAGCTAACTATGGCTACACCTTC. The rearrangement joins TRBV30 to TRBJ1-2; D is uncertain. CDR1 is GTSNPN, CDR2 SVGIG, per germline (reference sequence). Trimming shortened V by 4 bases and J by 0 bases, and 9 bases separated the two germline ends. The CDR3 is 13 amino acids.

This clone was seen only a few times. The chain is built from TRBV6-5 and TRBJ2-2; 7 bases match TRBD2. V lost 7 bases, J lost 3 bases, and 2 bases stayed unmatched. The CDR3 is 13 amino acids. The germline V gene has CDR1 MNHEY and CDR2 SVGAGI. CDR3 residues: CASTRGDTGELFF. In nucleotides, the CDR3 is TGTGCCAGCACCCGGGGGGACACCGGGGAGCTGTTTTTT.